A single TCR beta chain is shown here with its context. Trimming removed 1 base from V and 1 base from J, with 5 bases in between. Looked up from germline, CDR1 is SGHDT and CDR2 is YYEEEE. CDR3 size: 14 residues. Authors' processing steps: Amplification of reference gene primers provided the estimated nucleated cell counts. The method was immunoSEQ multiplex PCR; TCRdb's version includes in-frame clones alone and lacks a portion of them. V, J and clone size were drawn from that table, and D and trimming were deduced from the DNA. The repertoire has about 180,000 clones, roughly nine tenths of them found once; the top ten carry 2% to 2.5%. This entry comes from a study of blood T cell repertoires in COVID-19. Turning to the study itself: The cDNA or gDNA used as material had been derived from T cells, B-cell-depleted T cells, or PBMCs.

Participants came from about 23 US areas, aged roughly 18 to 90 years. Cohorts were determined from participant-reported clinical history. The receptor was isolated from a woman in her thirties or forties with acute COVID-19. Sequenced: PBMCs or T cells enriched from blood (not recorded which). The genes are TRBV5-6 and TRBJ2-2; D is unresolved. CDR3 sequence reads: CASSLRQNTGELFF. The CDR3 DNA is TGTGCCAGCAGCTTGAGACAGAACACCGGGGAGCTGTTTTTT.